The T cell receptor beta chain described here comes from a study of blood T cell repertoires in COVID-19. Only in-frame clones appear in the TCRdb table, and some are missing; sequencing was by immunoSEQ multiplex PCR. The table records 80,000 to 100,000 clones, 70% to 85% of them present only once. Deletions cut 5 bases from V and 4 bases from J, with 8 bases between. Germline CDR1 is SGHTA and CDR2 is FQGNSA. CDR3 length: 12 residues. The receptor was isolated from a man aged 65-85 years with active or convalescent COVID-19. V usage is TRBV7-2 and J usage is TRBJ1-2; D is undetermined. The source material was peripheral blood. The CDR3 loop is CASSTRGYGYTF. For the CDR3, the DNA is TGTGCCAGCAGCACCCGAGGCTATGGCTACACCTTC.